This is a list of T cell receptor beta chains from one sample in a study of blood T cell repertoires in COVID-19. The protocol was immunoSEQ multiplex PCR, while the TCRdb copy is restricted to in-frame clones and leaves out a portion. The table includes more than 95,000 clones, approximately 80% detected once. The sequencing input was peripheral blood. Receptors originate from a human donor in a cohort sampled during active COVID-19. Both conserved end residues are part of each CDR3. A D gene is named only where the DNA matches it firmly. Only some rows state a clone size, as once, few, many or a class for expanded clones.

CDR3aa,CDR3nt,len,j_gene,abundance,d_gene,v_gene
CASLPGQGSEKLFF,TGTGCCAGTCTCCCGGGACAGGGGAGTGAAAAACTGTTTTTT,14,TRBJ1-4,-,TRBD1,TRBV6-5
CASRGDRGGTGELFF,TGTGCCAGCAGGGGGGACAGGGGCGGCACCGGGGAGCTGTTTTTT,15,TRBJ2-2,-,TRBD1,TRBV25-1
CSANHKYGYTF,TGCAGTGCCAATCACAAGTATGGCTACACCTTC,11,TRBJ1-2,few,-,TRBV20-1
CASSWQAYEQYF,TGTGCCAGCTCCTGGCAGGCCTACGAGCAGTACTTC,12,TRBJ2-7,-,-,TRBV2
CASRTGGVGTEAFF,TGTGCCAGCAGAACAGGGGGAGTAGGCACTGAAGCTTTCTTT,14,TRBJ1-1,-,TRBD1,TRBV28
CASSLGTGRRNTEAFF,TGCGCCAGCAGCCTAGGGACAGGGAGGAGGAACACTGAAGCTTTCTTT,16,TRBJ1-1,-,TRBD1,TRBV5-1
CASSFGTALGYTF,TGTGCCAGCAGCTTCGGGACAGCTCTTGGCTACACCTTC,13,TRBJ1-2,-,TRBD1,TRBV7-9
CASSFSSGNTDTQYF,TGTGCCAGCAGCTTTAGTAGCGGGAACACAGATACGCAGTATTTT,15,TRBJ2-3,-,TRBD2,TRBV5-4
CASSSGTGSYEQYF,TGTGCCAGCTCTTCCGGGACAGGCTCCTACGAGCAGTACTTC,14,TRBJ2-7,-,TRBD1,TRBV18
CASSLAGYGYTF,TGTGCCAGCAGCTTAGCAGGCTATGGCTACACCTTC,12,TRBJ1-2,few,-,TRBV7-3
CASSLSSGDILRTDTQYF,TGTGCCAGCAGTTTATCTAGCGGGGATATTCTGCGCACAGATACGCAGTATTTT,18,TRBJ2-3,-,TRBD2,TRBV27
CASSLAGQGGETQYF,TGTGCCAGCAGCTTGGCGGGACAGGGCGGCGAGACCCAGTACTTC,15,TRBJ2-5,-,TRBD1,TRBV5-4
CASGSGLAGGDTQYF,TGTGCTAGTGGTTCGGGACTAGCGGGAGGTGATACGCAGTATTTT,15,TRBJ2-3,-,TRBD2,TRBV12-5
CASSLWDSNYNSPLHF,TGTGCCAGCAGTTTATGGGACAGTAATTATAATTCACCCCTCCACTTT,16,TRBJ1-6,-,TRBD1,TRBV27
CASSSDRVSTDTQYF,TGTGCCAGCAGTTCCGACAGGGTGAGCACAGATACGCAGTATTTT,15,TRBJ2-3,once,TRBD1,TRBV27
CAWSDPGDRRNQPQHF,TGTGCCTGGAGCGATCCCGGGGACAGGCGGAATCAGCCCCAGCATTTT,16,TRBJ1-5,-,TRBD1,TRBV30
CASSTDRFNTEAFF,TGTGCCAGCAGCACCGACAGGTTTAACACTGAAGCTTTCTTT,14,TRBJ1-1,-,-,TRBV5-6
CASSQGGGLNQPQHF,TGCGCCAGCAGCCAAGGAGGAGGCCTGAATCAGCCCCAGCATTTT,15,TRBJ1-5,-,-,TRBV4-1
CASSSSLGGEQYF,TGTGCCAGCAGCTCGTCTTTAGGAGGCGAGCAGTACTTC,13,TRBJ2-7,-,-,TRBV7-2
CASSFGQTLYSNQPQHF,TGTGCCAGCAGTTTTGGACAGACCCTCTATAGCAATCAGCCCCAGCATTTT,17,TRBJ1-5,-,-,TRBV2
CASSLNHNSPLHF,TGTGCCAGCTCACTTAATCATAATTCACCCCTCCACTTT,13,TRBJ1-6,-,-,TRBV18
CARTPRQDQGTNQPQHF,TGTGCCAGAACCCCCAGACAGGATCAGGGTACCAATCAGCCCCAGCATTTT,17,TRBJ1-5,once,-,TRBV5-3
CASSEEPGGSHEQFF,TGTGCCAGCAGTGAAGAACCGGGCGGGTCCCATGAGCAGTTCTTC,15,TRBJ2-1,-,-,TRBV6-1
CASSTGNYGYTF,TGTGCCAGCAGTACGGGGAACTATGGCTACACCTTC,12,TRBJ1-2,few,-,TRBV6-5
CAWGRTLDTEAFF,TGTGCCTGGGGTCGGACTTTAGACACTGAAGCTTTCTTT,13,TRBJ1-1,-,-,TRBV30
CASSFSGLPGAEQYF,TGCGCCAGCAGCTTCTCGGGACTACCGGGGGCCGAGCAGTACTTC,15,TRBJ2-7,-,-,TRBV5-1
CASSQLSAGGQLFF,TGTGCCAGCAGCCAACTCTCTGCGGGGGGGCAACTGTTTTTT,14,TRBJ2-2,-,TRBD2,TRBV3-1/TRBV3-2
CASRTTPVTGELFF,TGTGCCAGCAGAACTACACCCGTCACCGGGGAGCTGTTTTTT,14,TRBJ2-2,once,-,TRBV6-5
CASSDRLAGLTGELFF,TGTGCCAGCAGTGATCGACTAGCGGGGCTAACCGGGGAGCTGTTTTTT,16,TRBJ2-2,-,TRBD2,TRBV6-1
CASSFGPSSPLHF,TGTGCCAGCAGCTTCGGTCCATCCTCACCCCTCCACTTT,13,TRBJ1-6,few,-,TRBV7-6
CASSSSMRQGANQPQHF,TGTGCCAGCAGTTCATCCATGAGACAGGGAGCAAATCAGCCCCAGCATTTT,17,TRBJ1-5,-,TRBD1,TRBV27
CASSSGLADNVLTF,TGTGCCAGCAGTTCAGGCCTAGCCGATAACGTCCTGACTTTC,14,TRBJ2-6,-,-,TRBV7-2
CAIKGVGSEKLFF,TGTGCCATTAAGGGGGTGGGTTCTGAAAAACTGTTTTTT,13,TRBJ1-4,-,-,TRBV19
CASRRGLAGLYEQYF,TGTGCCAGCAGGAGGGGACTAGCGGGTTTATACGAGCAGTACTTC,15,TRBJ2-7,-,TRBD2,TRBV6-5
CASSQDGRGRGNYGYTF,TGTGCCAGCAGCCAAGACGGCAGGGGAAGGGGAAACTATGGCTACACCTTC,17,TRBJ1-2,-,-,TRBV3-1/TRBV3-2
CASSPFTDSSYEQYF,TGTGCCAGCTCACCATTTACAGACAGCTCCTACGAGCAGTACTTC,15,TRBJ2-7,-,-,TRBV18
CASSIGQGRDEQYF,TGTGCCAGCAGTATCGGACAGGGCCGGGACGAGCAGTACTTC,14,TRBJ2-7,once,TRBD1,TRBV27
CASSFGGQETQYF,TGTGCCAGCAGCTTCGGGGGACAAGAGACCCAGTACTTC,13,TRBJ2-5,-,-,TRBV7-9
CASISATRFLQPQHF,TGTGCCAGCATATCCGCGACTCGGTTTCTTCAGCCCCAGCATTTT,15,TRBJ1-5,few,-,TRBV28
CAALSEPSGNTIYF,TGCGCCGCCCTCAGTGAACCTTCTGGAAACACCATATATTTT,14,TRBJ1-3,-,-,TRBV10-1